Listed here are 13 T cell receptor beta chains from one sample, sequenced in a study of blood T cell repertoires in COVID-19. TCRdb keeps only in-frame clones here, not all; method: immunoSEQ multiplex PCR. Of 45,000 to 65,000 clones in the sample, around 80% are singletons; the top ten hold under 15%. The specimen was peripheral blood. Receptor source: a woman aged 80 or over with acute or convalescent COVID-19.

In this sample, this clone turned up once. The V gene is TRBV5-6, the J gene TRBJ2-6; D might be TRBD1 (5 bases). V lost 0 bases and J lost 2, with 15 bases in between. CDR1 is SGHDT, CDR2 YYEEEE, per germline. CDR3 length: 18 amino acids. CDR3 loop: CASSLGAGMYPGANVLTF. The DNA of the CDR3 is TGTGCCAGCAGCTTGGGGGCAGGGATGTATCCTGGGGCCAACGTCCTGACTTTC.

The chain employs TRBV7-8 and TRBJ1-6; maybe TRBD1 (5 bases). The germline V gene encodes CDR1 SGHVS and CDR2 FQNEAQ. The germline V and J ends were trimmed by 8 bases and 6 bases, with 8 bases remaining between them. This CDR3 spans 12 amino acids. The CDR3 nucleotides are TGTGCCAGCGGGACTCCTAATTCACCCCTCCACTTT. This encodes CASGTPNSPLHF.

This clone was seen only a few times. The V and J genes are TRBV9 and TRBJ1-2; D remains ambiguous. The length of the CDR3 is 15 residues. The V gene lost 3 bases and the J gene lost 2 bases, with 14 bases spanning the gap. Germline assignment: CDR1 SGDLS and CDR2 YYNGEE. The CDR3, as DNA: TGTGCCAGCAGCGGAAGCCCGGTAAAGAACTATGGCTACACCTTC. It is translated as CASSGSPVKNYGYTF.

V gene TRBV4-1 combines with J gene TRBJ2-1, with TRBD2 identical over 8 bases. Trimming at V came to 1 base and at J to 5 bases, leaving 4 bases not matched to a gene. The CDR3 totals 15 residues. CDR1 and CDR2 (germline): MGHRA, YSYEKL. CDR3 sequence reads: CASSQVPGGHNEQFF. The CDR3 DNA sequence: TGCGCCAGCAGCCAAGTTCCGGGGGGGCACAATGAGCAGTTCTTC.

V gene TRBV11-3 combines with J gene TRBJ2-2, with D unclear. The CDR3 has 13 residues. Germline V lookup: CDR1 SGHNT, CDR2 YENEEA. Trimming took 5 bases from V and 4 from J, leaving 8 bases between them. This CDR3 is CASSPRSTGELFF. CDR3 DNA sequence: TGTGCCAGCAGCCCTCGCAGCACCGGGGAGCTGTTTTTT.

The chain recombines TRBV18 with TRBJ1-2; a possible D gene is TRBD1 (5 bases). V lost 6 bases and J 1 base, leaving 12 bases between the germline ends. This CDR3 comprises 14 residues. In germline, CDR1 is KGHSH, CDR2 LQKENI. CDR3 DNA: TGTGCCAGCTCTCAAAGACAGAATAACTATGGCTACACCTTC. Protein sequence: CASSQRQNNYGYTF.

This rearrangement joins TRBV5-1 to TRBJ2-3, with a tentative D call TRBD1 (6 bases). Per germline, CDR1 SGHRS and CDR2 YFSETQ. Trimming cost V 5 bases and J 0 bases, with 10 bases left between them. The CDR3 has 14 residues. CDR3 loop: CASRPDSSTDTQYF. The CDR3 region has the DNA TGCGCCAGCAGGCCGGACAGCAGCACAGATACGCAGTATTTT.

The chain combines TRBV6-1 with TRBJ1-2; D is uncertain. Germline loops: CDR1 MNHNS, CDR2 SASEGT. V gave up 0 bases and J gave up 8 bases, with 7 bases separating them. The CDR3 sequence is 12 residues long. The CDR3 loop is CASSEATSGYTF. CDR3 nucleotide sequence: TGTGCCAGCAGTGAAGCGACATCCGGCTACACCTTC.

The CDR3 here is CASSLLWESGYTF. CDR3 DNA: TGTGCCAGCAGCTTATTGTGGGAGAGTGGCTACACCTTC. The chain carries TRBV7-9 and TRBJ1-2; no clear D gene. The germline V gene has CDR1 SEHNR and CDR2 FQNEAQ (reference sequence). V lost 2 bases to trimming and J lost 7 bases, with 11 bases between them. There are 13 residues in the CDR3.

The chain has TRBV5-6 and TRBJ1-3; D remains unclear. V was pared by 7 bases and J by 0 bases, with 5 bases between. The CDR3 runs to 12 residues. The germline V gene has CDR1 SGHDT and CDR2 YYEEEE. The chain's CDR3 is CASQDSGNTIYF. The DNA for the CDR3 is TGTGCCAGCCAGGACTCTGGAAACACCATATATTTT.

The chain employs TRBV24-1 and TRBJ2-1; 16 nucleotides agree with TRBD2. Germline V CDR1 and CDR2: KGHDR, SFDVKD. With V trimmed by 1 base and J by 7 bases, 3 bases remained unmatched. CDR3 length equals 17 residues. The CDR3: CATSDLGTSGGDNEQFF. The CDR3 DNA reads TGTGCCACCAGTGATTTAGGGACTAGCGGGGGGGATAATGAGCAGTTCTTC.

The chain carries TRBV19 and TRBJ2-3; perhaps TRBD2 as D (6 bases). With 9 bases removed from V and 1 base from J, the gap between germline ends came to 14 bases. The CDR3 is 14 amino acids. Germline-derived CDR1 and CDR2 are LNHDA and SQIVND (reference sequence). CDR3 DNA sequence: TGTGCCAGCACCCGGGGGTTCGGCACAGATACGCAGTATTTT. Encoded protein: CASTRGFGTDTQYF.

This clone was recorded only once. The gene calls are TRBV18 and TRBJ1-3; D unclear. Trimming shortened V by 0 bases and J by 7 bases, and 7 bases separated the two germline ends. CDR3 length equals 13 residues. The germline V gene has CDR1 KGHSH and CDR2 LQKENI. The CDR3 DNA reads as TGTGCCAGCTCACCACCCTCCCAGAACACCATATATTTT. Protein sequence: CASSPPSQNTIYF.